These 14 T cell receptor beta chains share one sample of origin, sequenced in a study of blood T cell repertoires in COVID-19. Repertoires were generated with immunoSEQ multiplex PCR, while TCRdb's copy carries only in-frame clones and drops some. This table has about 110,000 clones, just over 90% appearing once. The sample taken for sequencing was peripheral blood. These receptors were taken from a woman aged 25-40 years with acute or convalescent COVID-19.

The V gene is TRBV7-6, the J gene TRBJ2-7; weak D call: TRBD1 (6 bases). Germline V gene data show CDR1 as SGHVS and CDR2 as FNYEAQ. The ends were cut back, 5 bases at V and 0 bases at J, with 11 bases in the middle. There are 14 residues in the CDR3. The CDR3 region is CASSQTGFSYEQYF. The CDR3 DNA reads TGTGCCAGCAGCCAAACAGGGTTCTCCTACGAGCAGTACTTC.

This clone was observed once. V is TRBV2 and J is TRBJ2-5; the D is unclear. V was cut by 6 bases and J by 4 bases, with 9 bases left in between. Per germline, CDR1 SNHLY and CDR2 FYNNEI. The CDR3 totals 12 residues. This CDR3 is CASRLESETQYF. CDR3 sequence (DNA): TGTGCCAGCAGATTGGAGTCAGAGACCCAGTACTTC.

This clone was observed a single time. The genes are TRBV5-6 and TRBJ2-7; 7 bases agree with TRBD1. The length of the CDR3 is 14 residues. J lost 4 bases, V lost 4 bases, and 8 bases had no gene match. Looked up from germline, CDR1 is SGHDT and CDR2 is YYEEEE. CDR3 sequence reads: CASSPGQNLYEQYF. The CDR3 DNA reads TGTGCCAGCAGCCCGGGACAGAATCTTTACGAGCAGTACTTC.

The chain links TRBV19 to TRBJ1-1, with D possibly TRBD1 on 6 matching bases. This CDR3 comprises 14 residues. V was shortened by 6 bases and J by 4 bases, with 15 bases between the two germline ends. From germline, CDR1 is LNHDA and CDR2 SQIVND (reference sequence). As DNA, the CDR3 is TGTGCCAGTAGCTATGGGAAAGGGGGCACTGAAGCTTTCTTT. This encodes CASSYGKGGTEAFF.

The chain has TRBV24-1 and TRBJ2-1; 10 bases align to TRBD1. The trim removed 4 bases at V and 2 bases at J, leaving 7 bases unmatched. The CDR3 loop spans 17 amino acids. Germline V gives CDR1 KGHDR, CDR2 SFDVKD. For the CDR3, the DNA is TGTGCCACCAGTGACAACCATGGACAGGGGGCCTACAATGAGCAGTTCTTC. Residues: CATSDNHGQGAYNEQFF.

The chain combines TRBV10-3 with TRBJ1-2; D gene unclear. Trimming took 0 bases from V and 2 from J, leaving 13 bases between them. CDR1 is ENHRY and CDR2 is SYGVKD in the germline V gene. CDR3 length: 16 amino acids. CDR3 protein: CAISESKYRENYGYTF. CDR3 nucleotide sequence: TGTGCCATCAGTGAGTCGAAATACAGAGAAAACTATGGCTACACCTTC.

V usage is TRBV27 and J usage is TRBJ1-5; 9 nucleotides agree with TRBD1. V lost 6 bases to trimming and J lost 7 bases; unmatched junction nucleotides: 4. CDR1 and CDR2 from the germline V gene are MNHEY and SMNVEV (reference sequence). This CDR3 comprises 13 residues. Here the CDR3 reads CASSMDRGQPQHF. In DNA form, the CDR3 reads TGTGCCAGCAGCATGGACAGGGGCCAGCCCCAGCATTTT.

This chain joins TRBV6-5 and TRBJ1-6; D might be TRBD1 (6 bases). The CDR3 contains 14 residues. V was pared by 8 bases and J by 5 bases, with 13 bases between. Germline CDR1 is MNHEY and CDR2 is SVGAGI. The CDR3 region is CASGGRGDNSPLHF. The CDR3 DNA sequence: TGTGCCAGCGGCGGGAGGGGGGATAATTCACCCCTCCACTTT.

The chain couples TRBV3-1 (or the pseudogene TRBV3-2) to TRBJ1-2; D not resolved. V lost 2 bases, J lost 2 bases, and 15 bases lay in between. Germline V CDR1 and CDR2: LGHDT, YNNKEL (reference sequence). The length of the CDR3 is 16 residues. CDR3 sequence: CASSQIPSAGNYGYTF. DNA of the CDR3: TGTGCCAGCAGCCAAATCCCATCCGCAGGAAACTATGGCTACACCTTC.

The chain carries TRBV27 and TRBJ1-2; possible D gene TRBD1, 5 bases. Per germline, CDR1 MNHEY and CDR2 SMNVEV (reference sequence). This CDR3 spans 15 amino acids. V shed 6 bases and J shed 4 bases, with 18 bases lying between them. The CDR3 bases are TGTGCCAGCAGCCTAACGGGGGGGACTGCCTATGGCTACACCTTC. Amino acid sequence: CASSLTGGTAYGYTF.

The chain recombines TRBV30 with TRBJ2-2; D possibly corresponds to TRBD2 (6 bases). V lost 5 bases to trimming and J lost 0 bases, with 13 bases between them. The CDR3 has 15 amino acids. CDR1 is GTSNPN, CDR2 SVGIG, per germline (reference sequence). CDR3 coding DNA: TGTGCCTGGGATAGCGGACACGCGAACACCGGGGAGCTGTTTTTT. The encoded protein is CAWDSGHANTGELFF.

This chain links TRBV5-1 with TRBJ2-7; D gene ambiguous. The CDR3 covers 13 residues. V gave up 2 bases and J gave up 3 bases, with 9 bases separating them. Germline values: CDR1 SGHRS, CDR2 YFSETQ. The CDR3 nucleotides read TGCGCCAGCAGCTTTGACTCACACTACGAGCAGTACTTC. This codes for CASSFDSHYEQYF.

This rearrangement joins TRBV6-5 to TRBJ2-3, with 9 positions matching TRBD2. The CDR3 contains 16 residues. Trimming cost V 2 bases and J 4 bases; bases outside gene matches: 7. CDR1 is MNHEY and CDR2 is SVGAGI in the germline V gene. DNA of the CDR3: TGTGCCAGCAGTTACCGGGCGGGGGGGCGGTCAGATACGCAGTATTTT. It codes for CASSYRAGGRSDTQYF.

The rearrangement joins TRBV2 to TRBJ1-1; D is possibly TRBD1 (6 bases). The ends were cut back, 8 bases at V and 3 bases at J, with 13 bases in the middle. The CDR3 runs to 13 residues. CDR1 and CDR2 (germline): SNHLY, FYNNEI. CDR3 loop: CASFQGLDTEAFF. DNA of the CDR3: TGTGCCAGCTTCCAGGGGCTGGACACTGAAGCTTTCTTT.